The sequence of this T cell receptor (beta chain) was determined in a study of T-cell reconstitution after alpha-beta-depleted transplantation in children. Study-wide findings and caveats: Recipient T cells and thymic progenitors that survived were the source of the high TCRbeta diversity seen at day 60 in some patients. T-cell counts and diversity were attributed mostly to newly produced T cells one year after transplant.

Preparation of the TCRbeta library involved a method that used unique molecular identifiers. TCRdb reanalysed the PCR reads using MiXCR and keeps one entry per CDR3 protein. Counted here are 600,000 to 800,000 distinct CDR3 sequences, roughly 13% occurring once; the ten biggest clones make up 0.79%. This clonotype came up many times. The target antigen is unknown. The CDR3 totals 16 residues. V was pared by 10 bases and J by 7 bases, with 14 bases of the junction left unmatched. This chain links TRBV12-3 or TRBV12-4 with TRBJ2-2; 11 nucleotides line up with TRBD2. The source was PBMCs, collected before TCRalphabeta/CD19-depleted stem cell transplant. The TCR was taken from a girl aged 2 to 9 with congenital amegakaryocytic thrombocytopenia, due to receive a stem cell transplant. The CDR3 is CATTRGLADVGGELFF. The CDR3 DNA sequence: TGTGCCACCACGCGGGGACTAGCGGATGTTGGCGGGGAGCTGTTTTTT.